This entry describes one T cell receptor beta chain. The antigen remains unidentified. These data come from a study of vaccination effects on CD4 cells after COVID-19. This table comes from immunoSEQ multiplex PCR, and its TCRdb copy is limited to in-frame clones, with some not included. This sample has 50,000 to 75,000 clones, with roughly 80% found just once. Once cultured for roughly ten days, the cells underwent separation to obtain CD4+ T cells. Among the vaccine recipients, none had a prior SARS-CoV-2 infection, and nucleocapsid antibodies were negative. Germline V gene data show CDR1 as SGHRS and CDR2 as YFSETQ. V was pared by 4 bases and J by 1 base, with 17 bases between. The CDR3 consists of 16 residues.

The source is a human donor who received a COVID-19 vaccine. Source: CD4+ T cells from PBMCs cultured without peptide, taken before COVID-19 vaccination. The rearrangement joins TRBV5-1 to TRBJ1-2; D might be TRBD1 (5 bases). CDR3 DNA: TGCGCCAGCAGCACCTCCTGGGACTGGTATAACTATGGCTACACCTTC. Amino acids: CASSTSWDWYNYGYTF.